This entry is about one T cell receptor beta chain. V was clipped by 6 bases and J by 10 bases, with 13 bases between them. This CDR3 region has 12 residues. Looked up from germline, CDR1 is MNHEY and CDR2 is SMNVEV (reference sequence). During its preparation, the TCRbeta library received unique molecular identifiers. TCRdb fed the PCR reads into MiXCR, producing one record per CDR3 protein. Among around 380,000 distinct CDR3 sequences listed, 9.5% to 13% were seen once. This record belongs to a study of T-cell reconstitution after alpha-beta-depleted transplantation in children. This sequence joins TRBV27 and TRBJ2-1; no definite D call. The sample consisted of PBMCs from the stem cell graft donor, taken from the stem cell graft. The origin of this receptor is a human donor who donated a stem cell graft to a child with acute myeloid leukemia. In DNA form, the CDR3 reads TGTGCCAGCAGCCCTCTCGGCCGGGAGCAGTTCTTC. This sequence encodes CASSPLGREQFF.